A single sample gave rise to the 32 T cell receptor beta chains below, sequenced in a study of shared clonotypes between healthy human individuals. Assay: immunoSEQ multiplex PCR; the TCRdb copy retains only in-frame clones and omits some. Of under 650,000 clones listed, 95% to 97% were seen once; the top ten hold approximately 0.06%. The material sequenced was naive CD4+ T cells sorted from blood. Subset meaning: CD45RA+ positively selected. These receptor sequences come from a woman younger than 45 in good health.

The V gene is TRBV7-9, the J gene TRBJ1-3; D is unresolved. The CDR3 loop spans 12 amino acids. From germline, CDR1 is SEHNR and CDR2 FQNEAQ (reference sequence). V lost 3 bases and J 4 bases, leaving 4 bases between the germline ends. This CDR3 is CASSFVGNTIYF. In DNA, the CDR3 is TGTGCCAGCAGCTTCGTCGGAAACACCATATATTTT.

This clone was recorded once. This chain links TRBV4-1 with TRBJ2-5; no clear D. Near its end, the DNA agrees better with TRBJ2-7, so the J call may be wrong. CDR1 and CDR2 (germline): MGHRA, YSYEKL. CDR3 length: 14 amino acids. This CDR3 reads CASRAEGYSYEQYF. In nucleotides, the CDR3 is TGCGCCAGCAGAGCAGAAGGATACTCCTACGAGCAGTACTTC.

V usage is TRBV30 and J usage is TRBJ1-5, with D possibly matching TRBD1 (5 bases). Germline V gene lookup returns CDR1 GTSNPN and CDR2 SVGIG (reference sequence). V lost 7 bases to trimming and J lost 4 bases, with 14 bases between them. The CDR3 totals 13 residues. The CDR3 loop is CASALGANQPQHF. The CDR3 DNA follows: TGTGCCTCGGCGTTAGGGGCTAATCAGCCCCAGCATTTT.

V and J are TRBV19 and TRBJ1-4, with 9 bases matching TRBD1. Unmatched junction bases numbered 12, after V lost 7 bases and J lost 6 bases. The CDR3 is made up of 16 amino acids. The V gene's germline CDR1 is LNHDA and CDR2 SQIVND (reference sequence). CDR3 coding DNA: TGTGCCAGTAAACGACAGGGGGGGTTGAAGGATGAAAAACTGTTTTTT. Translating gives CASKRQGGLKDEKLFF.

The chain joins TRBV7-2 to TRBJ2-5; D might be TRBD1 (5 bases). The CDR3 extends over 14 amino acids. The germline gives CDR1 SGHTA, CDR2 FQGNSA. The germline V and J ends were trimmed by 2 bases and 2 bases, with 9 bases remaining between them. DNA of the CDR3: TGTGCCAGCAGCTTATTCGACAGACAAGAGACCCAGTACTTC. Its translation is CASSLFDRQETQYF.

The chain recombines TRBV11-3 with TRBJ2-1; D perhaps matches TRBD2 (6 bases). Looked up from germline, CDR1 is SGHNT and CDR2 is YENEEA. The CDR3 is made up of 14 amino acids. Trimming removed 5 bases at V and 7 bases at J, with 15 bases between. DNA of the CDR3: TGTGCCAGCAGCCGTTCGACCAGCGGGAATGAGCAGTTCTTC. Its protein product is CASSRSTSGNEQFF.

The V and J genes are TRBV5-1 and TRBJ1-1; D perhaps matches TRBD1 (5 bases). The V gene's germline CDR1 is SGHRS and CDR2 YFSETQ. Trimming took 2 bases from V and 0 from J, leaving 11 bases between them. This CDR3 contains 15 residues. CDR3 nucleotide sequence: TGCGCCAGCAGCTTCGCCGACAGTCTGAACACTGAAGCTTTCTTT. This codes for CASSFADSLNTEAFF.

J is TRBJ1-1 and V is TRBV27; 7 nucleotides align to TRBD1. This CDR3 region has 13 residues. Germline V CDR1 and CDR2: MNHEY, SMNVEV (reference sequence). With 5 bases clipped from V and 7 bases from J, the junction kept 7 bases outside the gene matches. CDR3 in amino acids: CASSPLRQGEAFF. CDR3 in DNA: TGTGCCAGCAGTCCATTAAGACAGGGTGAAGCTTTCTTT.

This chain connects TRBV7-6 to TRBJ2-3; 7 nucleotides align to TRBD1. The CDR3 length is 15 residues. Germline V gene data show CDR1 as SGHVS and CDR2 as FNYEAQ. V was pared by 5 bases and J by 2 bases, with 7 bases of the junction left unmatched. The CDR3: CASSRGQIFTDTQYF. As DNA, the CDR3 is TGTGCCAGCAGCCGGGGACAGATCTTCACAGATACGCAGTATTTT.

In nucleotides, the CDR3 is TGTGCCAGTAGCACCGGGATCCACCGCGAGCAGTACTTC. Amino acid sequence: CASSTGIHREQYF. The chain joins TRBV19 to TRBJ2-7; weak D call: TRBD2 (5 bases). Germline V gene lookup returns CDR1 LNHDA and CDR2 SQIVND (reference sequence). The CDR3 runs to 13 residues. V dropped 6 bases and J dropped 6 bases, with 15 bases sitting between them.

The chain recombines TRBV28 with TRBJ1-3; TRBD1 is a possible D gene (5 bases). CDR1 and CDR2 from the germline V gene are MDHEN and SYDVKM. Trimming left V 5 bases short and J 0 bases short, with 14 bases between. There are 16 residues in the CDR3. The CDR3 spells CASSPWDLYSGNTIYF. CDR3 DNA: TGTGCCAGCAGTCCCTGGGACCTATACTCTGGAAACACCATATATTTT.

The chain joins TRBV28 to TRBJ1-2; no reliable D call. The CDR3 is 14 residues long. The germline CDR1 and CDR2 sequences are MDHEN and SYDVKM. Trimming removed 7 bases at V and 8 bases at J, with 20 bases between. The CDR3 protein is CASTTSGRGKGYTF. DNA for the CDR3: TGTGCCAGCACCACTTCCGGACGAGGGAAAGGCTACACCTTC.

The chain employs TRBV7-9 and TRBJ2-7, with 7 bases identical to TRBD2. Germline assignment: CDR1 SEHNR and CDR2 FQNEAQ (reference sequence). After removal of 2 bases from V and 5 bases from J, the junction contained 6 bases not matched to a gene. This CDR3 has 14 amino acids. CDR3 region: CASSLRWEGHEQYF. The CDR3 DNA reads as TGTGCCAGCAGCTTACGGTGGGAGGGACACGAGCAGTACTTC.

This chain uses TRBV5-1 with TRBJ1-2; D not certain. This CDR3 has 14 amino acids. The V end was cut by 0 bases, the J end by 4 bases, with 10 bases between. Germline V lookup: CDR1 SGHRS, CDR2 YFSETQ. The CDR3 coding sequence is TGCGCCAGCAGCTTGGACAGTGGACTCTATGGCTACACCTTC. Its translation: CASSLDSGLYGYTF.

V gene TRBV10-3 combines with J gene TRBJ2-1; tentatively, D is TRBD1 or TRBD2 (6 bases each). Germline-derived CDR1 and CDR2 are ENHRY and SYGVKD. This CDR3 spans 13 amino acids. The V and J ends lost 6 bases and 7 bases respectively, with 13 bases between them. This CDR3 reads CAIREGTGNEQFF. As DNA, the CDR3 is TGTGCCATCAGGGAGGGTACAGGGAATGAGCAGTTCTTC.

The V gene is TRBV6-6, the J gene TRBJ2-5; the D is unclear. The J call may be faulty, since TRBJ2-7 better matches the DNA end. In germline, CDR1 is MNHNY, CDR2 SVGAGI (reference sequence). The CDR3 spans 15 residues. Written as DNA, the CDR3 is TGTGCCAGCAGTTACGTGGTCCTAGATTCCTACGAGCAGTACTTC. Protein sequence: CASSYVVLDSYEQYF.

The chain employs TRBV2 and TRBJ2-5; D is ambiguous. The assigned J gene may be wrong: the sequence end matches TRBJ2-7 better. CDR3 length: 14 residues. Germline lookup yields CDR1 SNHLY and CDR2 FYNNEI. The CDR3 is CASSEYPQTYEQYF. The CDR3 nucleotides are TGTGCCAGCAGTGAATATCCACAAACCTACGAGCAGTACTTC.

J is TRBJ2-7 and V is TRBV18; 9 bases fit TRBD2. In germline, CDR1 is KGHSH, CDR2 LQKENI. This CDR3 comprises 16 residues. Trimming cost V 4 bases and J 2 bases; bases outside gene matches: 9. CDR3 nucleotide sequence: TGTGCCAGCTCACAAGTTAGCGGGAGTCGGGCCTACGAGCAGTACTTC. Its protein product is CASSQVSGSRAYEQYF.

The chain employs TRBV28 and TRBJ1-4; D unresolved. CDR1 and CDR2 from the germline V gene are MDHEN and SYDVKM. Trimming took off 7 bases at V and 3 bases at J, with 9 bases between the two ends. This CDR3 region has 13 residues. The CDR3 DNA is TGTGCCAGCATCCCCGGCCCTAATGAAAAACTGTTTTTT. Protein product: CASIPGPNEKLFF.

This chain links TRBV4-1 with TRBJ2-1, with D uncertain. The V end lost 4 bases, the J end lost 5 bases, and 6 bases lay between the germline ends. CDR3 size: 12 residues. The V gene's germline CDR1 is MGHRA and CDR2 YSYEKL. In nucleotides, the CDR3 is TGCGCCAGCAGCCGACTGCACAATGAGCAGTTCTTC. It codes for CASSRLHNEQFF.

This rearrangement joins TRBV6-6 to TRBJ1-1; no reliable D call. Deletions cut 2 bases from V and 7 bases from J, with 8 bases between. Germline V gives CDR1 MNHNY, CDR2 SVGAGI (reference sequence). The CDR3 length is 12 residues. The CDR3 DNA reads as TGTGCCAGCAGTTACATAGGAGTTGAAGCTTTCTTT. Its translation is CASSYIGVEAFF.

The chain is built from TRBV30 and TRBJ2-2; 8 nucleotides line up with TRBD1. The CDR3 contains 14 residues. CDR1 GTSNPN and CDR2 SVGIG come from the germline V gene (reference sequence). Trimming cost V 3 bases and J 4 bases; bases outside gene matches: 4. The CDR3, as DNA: TGTGCCTGGAGGCCGACAGGGGTCACCGGGGAGCTGTTTTTT. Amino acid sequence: CAWRPTGVTGELFF.

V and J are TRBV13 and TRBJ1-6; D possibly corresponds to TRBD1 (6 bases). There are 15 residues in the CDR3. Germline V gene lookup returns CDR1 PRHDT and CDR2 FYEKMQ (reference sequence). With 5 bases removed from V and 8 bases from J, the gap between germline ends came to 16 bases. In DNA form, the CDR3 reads TGTGCCAGCAGCCCCCTATTCCCAGGGGATTCACCCCTCCACTTT. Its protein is CASSPLFPGDSPLHF.

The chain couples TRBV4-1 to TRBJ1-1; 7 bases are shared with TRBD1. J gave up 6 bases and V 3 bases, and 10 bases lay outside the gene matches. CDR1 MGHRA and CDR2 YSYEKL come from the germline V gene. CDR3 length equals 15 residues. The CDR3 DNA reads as TGCGCCAGCAGCCAGGGAATTACAGGGGTAGCTGAAGCTTTCTTT. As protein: CASSQGITGVAEAFF.

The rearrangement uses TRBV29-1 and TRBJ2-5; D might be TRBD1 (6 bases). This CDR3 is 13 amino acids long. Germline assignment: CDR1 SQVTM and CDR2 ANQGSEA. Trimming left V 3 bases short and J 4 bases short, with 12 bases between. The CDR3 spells CSVDLTGRETQYF. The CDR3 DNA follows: TGCAGCGTTGATCTGACAGGACGAGAGACCCAGTACTTC.

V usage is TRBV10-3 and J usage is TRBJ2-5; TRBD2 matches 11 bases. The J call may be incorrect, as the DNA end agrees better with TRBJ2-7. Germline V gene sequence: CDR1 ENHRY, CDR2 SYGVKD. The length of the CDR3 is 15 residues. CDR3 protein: CAISGTGLAAYEQYF. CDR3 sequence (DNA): TGTGCCATCAGTGGGACGGGACTAGCGGCCTACGAGCAGTACTTC.

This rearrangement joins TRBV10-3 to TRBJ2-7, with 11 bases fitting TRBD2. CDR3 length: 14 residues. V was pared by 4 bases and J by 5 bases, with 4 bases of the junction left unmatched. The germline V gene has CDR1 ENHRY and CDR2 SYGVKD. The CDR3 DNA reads TGTGCCATCAGTGGTACTAGCGGGAGTAACGAGCAGTACTTC. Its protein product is CAISGTSGSNEQYF.

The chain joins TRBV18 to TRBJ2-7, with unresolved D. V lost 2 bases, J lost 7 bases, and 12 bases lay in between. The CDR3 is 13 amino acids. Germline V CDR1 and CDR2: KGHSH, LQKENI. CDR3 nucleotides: TGTGCCAGCTCACCAATAGGCAGGCTTGAGCAGTACTTC. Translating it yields CASSPIGRLEQYF.

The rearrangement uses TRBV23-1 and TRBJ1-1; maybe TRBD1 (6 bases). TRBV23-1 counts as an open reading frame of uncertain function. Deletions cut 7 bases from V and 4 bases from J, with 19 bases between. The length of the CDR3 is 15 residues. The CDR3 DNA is TGCGCCAGCAACGGGTGGGGACACCGGGGCACTGAAGCTTTCTTT. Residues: CASNGWGHRGTEAFF.

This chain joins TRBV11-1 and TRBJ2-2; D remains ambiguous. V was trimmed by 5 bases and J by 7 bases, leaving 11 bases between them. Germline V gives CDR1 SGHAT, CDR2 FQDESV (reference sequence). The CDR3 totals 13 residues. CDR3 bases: TGTGCCAGCAGCCCTCGAGACAACGGGGAGCTGTTTTTT. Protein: CASSPRDNGELFF.

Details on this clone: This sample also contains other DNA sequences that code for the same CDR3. CDR3 DNA: TGCGCCAGCAGCTTGGTTGCGGGAGGGCCAAACGAGCAGTACTTC. It is translated as CASSLVAGGPNEQYF. The V call is TRBV5-1, the J call TRBJ2-7, with 9 positions matching TRBD2. From germline, CDR1 is SGHRS and CDR2 YFSETQ. The CDR3 covers 15 residues. Trimming at V came to 0 bases and at J to 5 bases, leaving 6 bases not matched to a gene.

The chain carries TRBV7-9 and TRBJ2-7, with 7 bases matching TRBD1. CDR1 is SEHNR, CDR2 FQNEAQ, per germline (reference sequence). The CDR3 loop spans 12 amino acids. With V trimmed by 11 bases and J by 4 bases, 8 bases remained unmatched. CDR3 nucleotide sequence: TGTGCCGGACTTGACAGGGAGTACGAGCAGTACTTC. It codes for CAGLDREYEQYF.